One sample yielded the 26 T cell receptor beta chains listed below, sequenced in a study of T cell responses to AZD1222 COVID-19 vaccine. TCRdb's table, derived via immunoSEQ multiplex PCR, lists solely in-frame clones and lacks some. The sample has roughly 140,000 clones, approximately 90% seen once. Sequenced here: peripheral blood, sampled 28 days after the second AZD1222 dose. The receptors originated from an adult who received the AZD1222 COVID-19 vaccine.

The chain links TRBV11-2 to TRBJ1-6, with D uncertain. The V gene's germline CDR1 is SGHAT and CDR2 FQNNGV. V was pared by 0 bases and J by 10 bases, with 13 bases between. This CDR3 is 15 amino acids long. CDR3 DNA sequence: TGTGCCAGCAGCTTAGAGTTGGGCCGTCCCTCACCCCTCCACTTT. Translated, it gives CASSLELGRPSPLHF. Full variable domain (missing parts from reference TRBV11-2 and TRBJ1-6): EAGVAQSPRYKIIEKRQSVAFWCNPISGHATLYWYQQILGQGPKLLIQFQNNGVVDDSQLPKDRFSAERLKGVDSTLKIQPAKLEDSAVYLCASSLELGRPSPLHFGNGTRLTVT.

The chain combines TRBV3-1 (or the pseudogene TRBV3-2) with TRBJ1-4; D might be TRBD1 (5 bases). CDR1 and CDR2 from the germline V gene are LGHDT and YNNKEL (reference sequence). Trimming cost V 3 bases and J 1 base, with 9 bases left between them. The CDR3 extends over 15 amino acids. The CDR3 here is CASSHRRGTNEKLFF. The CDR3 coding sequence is TGTGCCAGCAGCCACCGAAGGGGAACTAATGAAAAACTGTTTTTT.

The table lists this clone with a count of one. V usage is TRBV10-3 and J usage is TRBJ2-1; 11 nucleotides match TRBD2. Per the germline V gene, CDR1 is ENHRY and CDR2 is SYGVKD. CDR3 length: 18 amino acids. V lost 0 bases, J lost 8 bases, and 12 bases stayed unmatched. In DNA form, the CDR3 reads TGTGCCATCAGTGAGTCGCAACTAGCGGGAGTGGTTTTCGATGAGCAGTTCTTC. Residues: CAISESQLAGVVFDEQFF.

This chain's CDR3 is CASSPPVTDTEAFF. The CDR3 nucleotides read TGTGCCAGCAGCCCGCCGGTTACCGACACTGAAGCTTTCTTT. The chain uses TRBV7-9 and TRBJ1-1; no definite D call. The V end was cut by 5 bases, the J end by 3 bases, with 13 bases between. CDR3 length equals 14 residues. Germline CDR1 SEHNR, CDR2 FQNEAQ (reference sequence).

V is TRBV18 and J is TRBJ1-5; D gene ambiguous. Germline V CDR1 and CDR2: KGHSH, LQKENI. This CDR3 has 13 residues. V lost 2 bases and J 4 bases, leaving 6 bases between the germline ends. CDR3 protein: CASSPGRNQPQHF. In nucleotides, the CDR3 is TGTGCCAGCTCACCAGGGCGAAATCAGCCCCAGCATTTT.

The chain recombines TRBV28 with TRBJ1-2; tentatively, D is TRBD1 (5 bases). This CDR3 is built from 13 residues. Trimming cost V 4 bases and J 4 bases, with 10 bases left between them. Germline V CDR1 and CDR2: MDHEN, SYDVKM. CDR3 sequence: CASSSGGSYGYTF. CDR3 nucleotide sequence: TGTGCCAGCAGTTCCGGGGGAAGCTATGGCTACACCTTC.

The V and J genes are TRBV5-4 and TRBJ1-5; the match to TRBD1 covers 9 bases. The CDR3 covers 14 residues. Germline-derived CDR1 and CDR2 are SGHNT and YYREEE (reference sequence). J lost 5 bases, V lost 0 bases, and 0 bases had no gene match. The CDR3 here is CASSLGTGDQPQHF. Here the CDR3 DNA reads TGTGCCAGCAGCTTGGGGACAGGGGATCAGCCCCAGCATTTT. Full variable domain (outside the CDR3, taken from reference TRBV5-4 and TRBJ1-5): ETGVTQSPTHLIKTRGQQVTLRCSSQSGHNTVSWYQQALGQGPQFIFQYYREEENGRGNFPPRFSGLQFPNYSSELNVNALELDDSALYLCASSLGTGDQPQHFGDGTRLSIL.

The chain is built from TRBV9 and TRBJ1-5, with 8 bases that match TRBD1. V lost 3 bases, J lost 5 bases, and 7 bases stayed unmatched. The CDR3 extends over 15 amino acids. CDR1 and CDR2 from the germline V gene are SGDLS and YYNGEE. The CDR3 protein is CASSAGDRLHQPQHF. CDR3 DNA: TGTGCCAGCAGCGCGGGGGACAGGCTCCATCAGCCCCAGCATTTT.

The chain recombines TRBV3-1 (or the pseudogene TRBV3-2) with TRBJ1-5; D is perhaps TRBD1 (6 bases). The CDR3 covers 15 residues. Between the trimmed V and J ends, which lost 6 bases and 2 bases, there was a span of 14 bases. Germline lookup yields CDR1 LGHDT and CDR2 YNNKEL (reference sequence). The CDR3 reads CASSPQQGRNQPQHF. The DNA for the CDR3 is TGTGCCAGCAGTCCACAACAGGGTCGCAATCAGCCCCAGCATTTT.

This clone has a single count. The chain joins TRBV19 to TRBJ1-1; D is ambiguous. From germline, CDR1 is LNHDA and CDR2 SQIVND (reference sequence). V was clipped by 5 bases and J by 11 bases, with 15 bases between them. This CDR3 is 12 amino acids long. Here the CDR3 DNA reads TGTGCCAGTAGTCTACCGACCCAGAGGGCTTTCTTT. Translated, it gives CASSLPTQRAFF.

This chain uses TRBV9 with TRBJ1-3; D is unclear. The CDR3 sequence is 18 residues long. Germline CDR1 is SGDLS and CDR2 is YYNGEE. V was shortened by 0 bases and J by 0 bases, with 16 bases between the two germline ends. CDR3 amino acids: CASSVDGRTIRSGNTIYF. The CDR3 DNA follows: TGTGCCAGCAGCGTAGACGGGCGGACCATCCGCTCTGGAAACACCATATATTTT.

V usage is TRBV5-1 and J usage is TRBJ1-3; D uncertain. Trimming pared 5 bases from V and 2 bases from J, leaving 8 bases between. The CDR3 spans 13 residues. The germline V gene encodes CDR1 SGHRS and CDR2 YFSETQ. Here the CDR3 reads CASREFTGNTIYF. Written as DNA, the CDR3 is TGCGCCAGCAGAGAATTTACTGGAAACACCATATATTTT.

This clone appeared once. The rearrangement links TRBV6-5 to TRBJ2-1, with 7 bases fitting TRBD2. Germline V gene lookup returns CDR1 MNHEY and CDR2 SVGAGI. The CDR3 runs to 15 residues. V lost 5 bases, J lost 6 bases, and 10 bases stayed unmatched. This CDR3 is CASSRKAGTANEQFF. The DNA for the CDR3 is TGTGCCAGCAGTAGAAAAGCGGGAACAGCCAATGAGCAGTTCTTC.

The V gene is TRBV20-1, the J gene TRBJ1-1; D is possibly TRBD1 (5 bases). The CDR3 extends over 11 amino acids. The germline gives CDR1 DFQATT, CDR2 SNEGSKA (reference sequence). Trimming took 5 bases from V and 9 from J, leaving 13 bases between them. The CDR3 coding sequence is TGCAGTGCTGGCTCAGGGCTCAAAGCTTTCTTT. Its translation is CSAGSGLKAFF.

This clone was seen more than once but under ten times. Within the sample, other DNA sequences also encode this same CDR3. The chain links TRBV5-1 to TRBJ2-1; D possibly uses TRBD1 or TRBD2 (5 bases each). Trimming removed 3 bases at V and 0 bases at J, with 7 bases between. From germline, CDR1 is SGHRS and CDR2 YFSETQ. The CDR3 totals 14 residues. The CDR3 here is CASSWGNSYNEQFF. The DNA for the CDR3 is TGCGCCAGCAGCTGGGGGAACTCCTACAATGAGCAGTTCTTC.

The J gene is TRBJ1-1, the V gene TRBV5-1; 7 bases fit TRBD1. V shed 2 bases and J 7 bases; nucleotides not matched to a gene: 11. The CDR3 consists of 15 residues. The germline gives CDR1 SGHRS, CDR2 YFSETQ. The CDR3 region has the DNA TGCGCCAGCAGCTTTCAGGGGGTACCCAGGGGTGAAGCTTTCTTT. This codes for CASSFQGVPRGEAFF.

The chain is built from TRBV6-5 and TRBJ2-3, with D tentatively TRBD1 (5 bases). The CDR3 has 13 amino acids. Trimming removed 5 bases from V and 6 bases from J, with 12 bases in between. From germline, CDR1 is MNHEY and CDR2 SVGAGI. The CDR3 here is CASSNRAGDTQYF. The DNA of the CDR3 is TGTGCCAGCAGTAACCGGGCAGGGGATACGCAGTATTTT.

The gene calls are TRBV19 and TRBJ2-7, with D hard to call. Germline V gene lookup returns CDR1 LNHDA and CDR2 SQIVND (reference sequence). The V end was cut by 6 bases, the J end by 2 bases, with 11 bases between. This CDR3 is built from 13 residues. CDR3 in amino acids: CASRREQTYEQYF. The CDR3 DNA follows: TGTGCCAGTAGACGAGAACAGACCTACGAGCAGTACTTC.

CDR3 in DNA: TGTGCCAGCAGCCAAACCTATGGCTACACCTTC. Encoded protein: CASSQTYGYTF. The rearrangement links TRBV28 to TRBJ1-2; D remains ambiguous. The length of the CDR3 is 11 residues. Trimming shortened V by 6 bases and J by 4 bases, and 6 bases separated the two germline ends. Germline values: CDR1 MDHEN, CDR2 SYDVKM.

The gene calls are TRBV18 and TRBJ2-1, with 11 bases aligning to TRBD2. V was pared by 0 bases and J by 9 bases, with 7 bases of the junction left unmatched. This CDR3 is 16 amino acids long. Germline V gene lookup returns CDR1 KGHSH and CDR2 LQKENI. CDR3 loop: CASSPPRLAGQSEQFF. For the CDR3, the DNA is TGTGCCAGCTCACCACCGCGACTAGCGGGACAGAGTGAGCAGTTCTTC. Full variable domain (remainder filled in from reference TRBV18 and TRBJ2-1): NAGVMQNPRHLVRRRGQEARLRCSPMKGHSHVYWYRQLPEEGLKFMVYLQKENIIDESGMPKERFSAEFPKEGPSILRIQQVVRGDSAAYFCASSPPRLAGQSEQFFGPGTRLTVL.

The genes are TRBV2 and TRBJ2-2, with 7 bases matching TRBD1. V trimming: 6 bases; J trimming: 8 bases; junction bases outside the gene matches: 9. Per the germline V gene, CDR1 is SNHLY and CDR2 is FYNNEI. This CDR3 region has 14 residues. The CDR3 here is CASRETGRRGELFF. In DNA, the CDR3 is TGTGCCAGCAGGGAGACAGGGCGGAGGGGGGAGCTGTTTTTT.

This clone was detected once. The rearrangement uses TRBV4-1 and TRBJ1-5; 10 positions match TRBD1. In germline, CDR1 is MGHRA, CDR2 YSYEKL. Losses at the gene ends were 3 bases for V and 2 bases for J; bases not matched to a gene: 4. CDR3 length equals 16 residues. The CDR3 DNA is TGCGCCAGCAGCCAGGACAGGGGGAAAGGCAATCAGCCCCAGCATTTT. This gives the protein CASSQDRGKGNQPQHF.

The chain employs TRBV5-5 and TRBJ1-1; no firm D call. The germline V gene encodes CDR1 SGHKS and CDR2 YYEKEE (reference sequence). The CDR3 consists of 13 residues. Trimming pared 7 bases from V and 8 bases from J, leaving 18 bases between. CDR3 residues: CASATPGYVEAFF. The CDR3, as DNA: TGTGCCAGCGCTACACCGGGGTACGTCGAAGCTTTCTTT.

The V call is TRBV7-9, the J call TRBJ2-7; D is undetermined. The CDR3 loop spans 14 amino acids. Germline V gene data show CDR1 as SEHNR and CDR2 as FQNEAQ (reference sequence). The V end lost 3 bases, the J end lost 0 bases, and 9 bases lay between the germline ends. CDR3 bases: TGTGCCAGCAGCTTGCAGGCCAACTCCTACGAGCAGTACTTC. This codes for CASSLQANSYEQYF.

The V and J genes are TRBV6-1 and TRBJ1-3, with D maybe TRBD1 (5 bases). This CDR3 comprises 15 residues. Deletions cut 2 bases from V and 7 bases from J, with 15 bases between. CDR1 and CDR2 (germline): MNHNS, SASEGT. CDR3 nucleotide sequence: TGTGCCAGCAGTGAAAGTGGGGGATCTCGGAACACCATATATTTT. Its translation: CASSESGGSRNTIYF.

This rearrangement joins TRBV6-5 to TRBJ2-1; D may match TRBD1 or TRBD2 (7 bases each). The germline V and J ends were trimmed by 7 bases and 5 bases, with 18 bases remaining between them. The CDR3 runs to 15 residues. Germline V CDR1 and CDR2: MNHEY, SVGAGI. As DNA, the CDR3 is TGTGCCAGCATCCGAGGGGGCGCGGGGGACAATGAGCAGTTCTTC. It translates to CASIRGGAGDNEQFF.